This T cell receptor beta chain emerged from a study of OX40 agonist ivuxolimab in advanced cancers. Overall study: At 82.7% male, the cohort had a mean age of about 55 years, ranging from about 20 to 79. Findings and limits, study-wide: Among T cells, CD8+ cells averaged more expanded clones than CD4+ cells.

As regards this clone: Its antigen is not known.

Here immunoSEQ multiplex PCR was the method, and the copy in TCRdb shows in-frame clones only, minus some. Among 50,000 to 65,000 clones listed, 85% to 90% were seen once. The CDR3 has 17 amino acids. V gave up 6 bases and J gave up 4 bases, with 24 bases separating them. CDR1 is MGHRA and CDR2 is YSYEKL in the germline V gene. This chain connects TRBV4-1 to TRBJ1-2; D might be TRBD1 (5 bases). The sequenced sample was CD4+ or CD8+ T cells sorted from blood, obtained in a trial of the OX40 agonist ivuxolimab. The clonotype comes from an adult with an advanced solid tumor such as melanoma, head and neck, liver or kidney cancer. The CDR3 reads CASRGIGGPAGPYGYTF. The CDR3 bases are TGCGCCAGCAGAGGAATCGGCGGACCGGCAGGGCCCTATGGCTACACCTTC.